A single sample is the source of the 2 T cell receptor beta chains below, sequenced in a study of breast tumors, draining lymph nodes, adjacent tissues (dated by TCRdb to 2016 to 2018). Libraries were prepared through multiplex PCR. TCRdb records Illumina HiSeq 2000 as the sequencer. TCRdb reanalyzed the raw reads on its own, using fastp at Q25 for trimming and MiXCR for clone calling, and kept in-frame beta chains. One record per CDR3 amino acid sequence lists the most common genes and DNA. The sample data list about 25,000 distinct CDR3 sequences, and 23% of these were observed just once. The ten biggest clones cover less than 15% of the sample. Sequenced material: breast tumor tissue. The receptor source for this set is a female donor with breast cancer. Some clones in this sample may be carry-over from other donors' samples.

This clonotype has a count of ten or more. CDR3 nucleotide sequence: TGCGCCAGCAGCCAACAGGGGGCAAAAGAGAATGAGCAGTTCTTC. Translating it yields CASSQQGAKENEQFF. The chain couples TRBV4-1 to TRBJ2-1; 8 bases are shared with TRBD1. This CDR3 comprises 15 residues. Losses at the gene ends were 2 bases for V and 7 bases for J; bases not matched to a gene: 7. Germline V gives CDR1 MGHRA, CDR2 YSYEKL.

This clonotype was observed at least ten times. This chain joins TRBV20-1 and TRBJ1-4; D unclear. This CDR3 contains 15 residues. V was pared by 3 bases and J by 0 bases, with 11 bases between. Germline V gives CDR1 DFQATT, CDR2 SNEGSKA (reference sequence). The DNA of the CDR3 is TGCAGTGCTAGGGGGTCCCGTCCAACTAATGAAAAACTGTTTTTT. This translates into CSARGSRPTNEKLFF.